The following is a TCR beta chain sequence with its context. Its matching antigen is unknown. The treatment is: approximately nine-day PBMC culture with coronavirus spike peptide pools or control peptides (ViraFEST assay). The data belong to a study of vaccination and CD4 T cells after COVID-19. The assay that was used to sequence DNA from cultured CD4+ T cells was the Oncomine TCR Beta short-read assay. TCRdb ran MiXCR on the PCR reads and lists one entry per CDR3 protein. The data show some 7,400 distinct CDR3 sequences, with over 45% seen just once and approximately 20% held by the top ten. Per germline, CDR1 SGDLS and CDR2 YYNGEE. V was trimmed by 0 bases and J by 9 bases, leaving 10 bases between them. The CDR3 contains 13 residues.

The sequenced sample was CD4+ T cells from blood, cultured in vitro. This receptor was identified in a human donor who had recovered from COVID-19. The rearrangement links TRBV9 to TRBJ1-5; D is ambiguous. CDR3 DNA sequence: TGTGCCAGCAGCGTAGACCTCGGGCGGCCCCAGCATTTT. This codes for CASSVDLGRPQHF.